The 13 T cell receptor beta chains listed next were all sequenced from one sample in a study of blood T cell repertoires in COVID-19. The assay was immunoSEQ multiplex PCR, and TCRdb's table has in-frame clones only and misses some. This sample has under 80,000 clones, with about four fifths found just once. The sequencing input was peripheral blood. The receptors here all came from a woman aged 80 or older with active or convalescent COVID-19.

This chain uses TRBV28 with TRBJ2-1; 9 nucleotides agree with TRBD2. V dropped 8 bases and J dropped 0; count of bases not matched to a gene: 5. Germline V lookup: CDR1 MDHEN, CDR2 SYDVKM. The CDR3 is 15 residues long. Here the CDR3 reads CASASGGSSYNEQFF. The CDR3 bases are TGTGCCAGCGCCAGCGGGGGGAGCTCCTACAATGAGCAGTTCTTC.

This sequence joins TRBV7-9 and TRBJ2-5; 7 bases are a match to TRBD1. Germline CDR1 reads SEHNR; CDR2 reads FQNEAQ (reference sequence). The ends lost 4 bases at V and 1 base at J; junction bases unmatched: 3. The CDR3 spans 14 residues. For the CDR3, the DNA is TGTGCCAGCAGCTCCCAGGGGGTCCAAGAGACCCAGTACTTC. Translation: CASSSQGVQETQYF.

This clone was detected once. This chain uses TRBV30 with TRBJ1-2; no definite D call. Trimming cost V 2 bases and J 8 bases, with 15 bases left between them. The CDR3 loop spans 13 amino acids. Looked up from germline, CDR1 is GTSNPN and CDR2 is SVGIG (reference sequence). The CDR3 loop is CAWSWVKGGGYTF. CDR3 coding DNA: TGTGCCTGGAGTTGGGTGAAGGGAGGGGGCTACACCTTC.

The genes are TRBV4-2 and TRBJ1-6, with 7 bases matching TRBD1. The CDR3 consists of 17 residues. The V and J ends lost 4 bases and 0 bases, in that order; junction bases with no gene match: 6. The germline gives CDR1 LGHNA, CDR2 YNFKEQ. The CDR3 protein is CASSRGQAASYNSPLHF. CDR3 DNA: TGTGCCAGCAGCCGAGGACAGGCGGCCTCCTATAATTCACCCCTCCACTTT.

The CDR3 bases are TGTGCCAGTAGTATAGGACAAGCAGCAGCTATGAACACTGAAGCTTTCTTT. As protein: CASSIGQAAAMNTEAFF. The chain links TRBV19 to TRBJ1-1; D remains ambiguous. Germline V gene sequence: CDR1 LNHDA, CDR2 SQIVND (reference sequence). The CDR3 is made up of 17 amino acids. Trimming pared 1 base from V and 0 bases from J, leaving 15 bases between.

This chain joins TRBV21-1 and TRBJ2-1; TRBD2 reflects the table's D call only, with no check against the DNA. TRBV21-1 is a recognized pseudogene. This CDR3 has 15 amino acids. The CDR3 here is CASSPSGFRGWEQFF. CDR3 in DNA: TGTGCCAGCAGCCCCTCCGGGTTTCGAGGCTGGGAGCAGTTCTTC.

The chain uses TRBV5-4 and TRBJ2-7; the D gene is possibly TRBD2 (5 bases). CDR1 is SGHNT and CDR2 is YYREEE in the germline V gene (reference sequence). The CDR3 consists of 15 residues. V was shortened by 4 bases and J by 1 base, with 15 bases between the two germline ends. The CDR3 DNA sequence: TGTGCCAGCAGCCCCTACCACCGAGGGTCCTACGAGCAGTACTTC. It codes for CASSPYHRGSYEQYF.

The chain couples TRBV3-1 (or the pseudogene TRBV3-2) to TRBJ2-1; 11 positions agree with TRBD2. Germline V gene lookup returns CDR1 LGHDT and CDR2 YNNKEL (reference sequence). The CDR3 consists of 16 residues. V dropped 1 base and J dropped 4; count of bases not matched to a gene: 3. The CDR3 sequence is CASSQGGLAVYNEQFF. The CDR3 DNA is TGTGCCAGCAGCCAAGGGGGACTAGCGGTATACAATGAGCAGTTCTTC.

The chain joins TRBV6-2 or TRBV6-3 to TRBJ2-3; 10 nucleotides match TRBD2. Germline-derived CDR1 and CDR2 are MNHEY and SVGEGT. The CDR3 length is 15 residues. The V and J ends lost 4 bases and 3 bases, in that order; junction bases with no gene match: 4. CDR3: CASSSWTSGTDTQYF. DNA of the CDR3: TGTGCCAGCAGTTCCTGGACTAGCGGTACAGATACGCAGTATTTT.

The chain carries TRBV28 and TRBJ2-5; D not resolved. Germline lookup yields CDR1 MDHEN and CDR2 SYDVKM. V gave up 5 bases and J gave up 5 bases, with 6 bases separating them. The CDR3 contains 11 residues. The CDR3 spells CASSALETQYF. Here the CDR3 DNA reads TGTGCCAGCAGTGCGCTGGAGACCCAGTACTTC.

The chain recombines TRBV27 with TRBJ2-7, with TRBD2 identical over 9 bases. With 4 bases clipped from V and 5 bases from J, the junction kept 12 bases outside the gene matches. Germline V gives CDR1 MNHEY, CDR2 SMNVEV (reference sequence). The CDR3 consists of 16 residues. DNA of the CDR3: TGTGCCAGCAGTTCCCCCTTTGGTAGCGGGAGCGACGAGCAGTACTTC. Translating it yields CASSSPFGSGSDEQYF.

The chain joins TRBV28 to TRBJ1-2; 8 bases agree with TRBD1. Germline loops: CDR1 MDHEN, CDR2 SYDVKM. The ends lost 7 bases at V and 4 bases at J; junction bases unmatched: 5. The CDR3 runs to 13 residues. In DNA, the CDR3 is TGTGCCAGCACGACAGGGGAACCCTATGGCTACACCTTC. Its protein product is CASTTGEPYGYTF.

The rearrangement joins TRBV19 to TRBJ2-1; no reliable D call. The ends were cut back, 10 bases at V and 8 bases at J, with 9 bases in the middle. Germline CDR1 is LNHDA and CDR2 is SQIVND (reference sequence). CDR3 length: 10 amino acids. Here the CDR3 reads CATRGHEQFF. CDR3 sequence (DNA): TGTGCCACCCGAGGTCATGAGCAGTTCTTC.